The 32 T cell receptor beta chains in this list originate from one sample, sequenced in a study of blood T cell repertoires in COVID-19. Profiled with immunoSEQ multiplex PCR; TCRdb holds only in-frame clones, not every one. Seen here are some 110,000 clones, 80% to 85% observed once, and the top ten hold 6.5% to 10%. Sequenced: peripheral blood. Receptors originate from a man aged 70 or older with acute or convalescent COVID-19.

This chain joins TRBV24-1 and TRBJ1-2, with 8 bases identical to TRBD1. V lost 3 bases to trimming and J lost 6 bases; unmatched junction nucleotides: 11. CDR3 length: 16 residues. CDR1 and CDR2 from the germline V gene are KGHDR and SFDVKD. CDR3 nucleotide sequence: TGTGCCACCAGTGATCCCCGGACAGGGAGGGAGAATGGCTACACCTTC. Translation: CATSDPRTGRENGYTF.

The V and J genes are TRBV30 and TRBJ1-5; D is possibly TRBD1 (6 bases). The ends were cut back, 1 base at V and 6 bases at J, with 13 bases in the middle. This CDR3 has 14 residues. Germline CDR1 reads GTSNPN; CDR2 reads SVGIG (reference sequence). DNA for the CDR3: TGTGCCTGGAGTGGGACAGTAAGAGGTCAGCCCCAGCATTTT. Amino acid sequence: CAWSGTVRGQPQHF.

The chain combines TRBV28 with TRBJ1-2; 7 bases agree with TRBD1. This CDR3 has 15 amino acids. Germline CDR1 and CDR2: MDHEN and SYDVKM. V lost 5 bases, J lost 4 bases, and 10 bases stayed unmatched. CDR3 in amino acids: CASSLQETGLYGYTF. The CDR3 coding sequence is TGTGCCAGCAGTCTACAGGAGACAGGGCTCTATGGCTACACCTTC.

The chain links TRBV7-9 to TRBJ1-3, with D hard to call. The V and J ends lost 0 bases and 6 bases respectively, with 6 bases between them. The germline gives CDR1 SEHNR, CDR2 FQNEAQ (reference sequence). This CDR3 is 13 amino acids long. CDR3 protein: CASSLATANTIYF. Written as DNA, the CDR3 is TGTGCCAGCAGCTTAGCCACAGCAAACACCATATATTTT.

The chain recombines TRBV19 with TRBJ2-2; 10 bases line up with TRBD1. Looked up from germline, CDR1 is LNHDA and CDR2 is SQIVND (reference sequence). V dropped 6 bases and J dropped 9; count of bases not matched to a gene: 7. The CDR3 runs to 14 residues. CDR3 sequence reads: CASRSGTGVRELFF. CDR3 nucleotide sequence: TGTGCCAGTAGGTCCGGGACAGGGGTTCGGGAGCTGTTTTTT.

The rearrangement joins TRBV5-1 to TRBJ1-1; 8 bases match TRBD1. Losses at the gene ends were 2 bases for V and 6 bases for J; bases not matched to a gene: 6. The CDR3 runs 14 residues. Germline assignment: CDR1 SGHRS and CDR2 YFSETQ. The DNA for the CDR3 is TGCGCCAGCAGCTTCGGACAGGGAGGGGCTGAAGCTTTCTTT. This sequence encodes CASSFGQGGAEAFF.

This clone turned up a few times. The J gene is TRBJ2-1, the V gene TRBV7-2; 7 bases match TRBD2. The V gene's germline CDR1 is SGHTA and CDR2 FQGNSA. V was pared by 4 bases and J by 6 bases, with 3 bases of the junction left unmatched. The CDR3 has 13 residues. In nucleotides, the CDR3 is TGTGCCAGCAGCTCAAGGACTAGCAATGAGCAGTTCTTC. It encodes CASSSRTSNEQFF.

The chain employs TRBV15 and TRBJ1-3, with D unresolved. CDR1 LNHNV and CDR2 YYDKDF come from the germline V gene (reference sequence). This CDR3 is built from 16 residues. V lost 2 bases to trimming and J lost 0 bases, with 11 bases between them. The CDR3 region has the DNA TGTGCCACCAGCAGAAAAGTGACAAGCTCTGGAAACACCATATATTTT. Translated, it gives CATSRKVTSSGNTIYF.

V gene TRBV6-2 or TRBV6-3 combines with J gene TRBJ1-6; 7 nucleotides match TRBD1. V lost 4 bases, J lost 6 bases, and 6 bases stayed unmatched. Per the germline V gene, CDR1 is MNHEY and CDR2 is SVGEGT. This CDR3 spans 15 amino acids. In DNA, the CDR3 is TGTGCCAGCAGTTCCCAGGGGGTGATTAATTCACCCCTCCACTTT. Protein product: CASSSQGVINSPLHF.

The rearrangement links TRBV7-9 to TRBJ1-2; D is undetermined. Germline V gene data show CDR1 as SEHNR and CDR2 as FQNEAQ (reference sequence). This CDR3 comprises 13 residues. Trimming stripped 4 bases from V and 6 bases from J, with 12 bases between. The chain's CDR3 is CASSWLRQDGYTF. DNA for the CDR3: TGTGCCAGCAGCTGGCTCCGGCAGGATGGCTACACCTTC. Based on the CDR3 plus reference TRBV7-9 and TRBJ1-2, the full variable domain is DTGVSQNPRHKITKRGQNVTFRCDPISEHNRLYWYRQTLGQGPEFLTYFQNEAQLEKSRLLSDRFSAERPKGSFSTLEIQRTEQGDSAMYLCASSWLRQDGYTFGSGTRLTVV.

The chain uses TRBV30 and TRBJ2-7; the match to TRBD2 covers 7 bases. Per germline, CDR1 GTSNPN and CDR2 SVGIG (reference sequence). This CDR3 spans 14 amino acids. The ends lost 5 bases at V and 2 bases at J; junction bases unmatched: 9. The CDR3 DNA reads TGTGCCTGGGCCCGGGGAGGGATGACCTACGAGCAGTACTTC. Its translation is CAWARGGMTYEQYF.

This chain joins TRBV11-1 and TRBJ2-3; D may be TRBD2 (5 bases). V was shortened by 3 bases and J by 6 bases, with 16 bases between the two germline ends. Germline V lookup: CDR1 SGHAT, CDR2 FQDESV (reference sequence). The CDR3 length is 15 residues. CDR3 nucleotides: TGTGCCAGCAGCTTGCGAAGAGGGTTGAAGGATACGCAGTATTTT. Amino acid sequence: CASSLRRGLKDTQYF. Based on the CDR3 plus reference TRBV11-1 and TRBJ2-3, the full variable domain is EAEVAQSPRYKITEKSQAVAFWCDPISGHATLYWYRQILGQGPELLVQFQDESVVDDSQLPKDRFSAERLKGVDSTLKIQPAELGDSAMYLCASSLRRGLKDTQYFGPGTRLTVL.

This clone was recorded a few times. The V gene is TRBV24-1, the J gene TRBJ2-6, with 8 positions matching TRBD1. There are 14 residues in the CDR3. Trimming cost V 9 bases and J 2 bases; bases outside gene matches: 2. Germline V CDR1 and CDR2: KGHDR, SFDVKD. CDR3 in amino acids: CATQDRAGANVLTF. CDR3 DNA sequence: TGTGCCACCCAGGACAGGGCTGGGGCCAACGTCCTGACTTTC.

Worth noting for this clone: At one end, the junction sequence differs from germline, possibly due to a read error. V is TRBV7-9 and J is TRBJ1-1; 7 nucleotides agree with TRBD1. This CDR3 contains 13 residues. Germline CDR1 reads SEHNR; CDR2 reads FQNEAQ (reference sequence). CDR3 sequence: CASSLLSRDSHLF. In nucleotides, the CDR3 is TGTGCCAGCAGCTTACTGAGTAGGGACAGCCATCTCTTT.

The chain uses TRBV19 and TRBJ2-3; D possibly corresponds to TRBD2 (7 bases). The CDR3 is 16 residues long. V lost 6 bases and J lost 1, with 17 bases in between. The germline CDR1 and CDR2 sequences are LNHDA and SQIVND (reference sequence). CDR3 in amino acids: CASRRRGAGGTDTQYF. CDR3 DNA: TGTGCCAGTAGGCGCCGGGGGGCGGGGGGCACAGATACGCAGTATTTT.

This clone was observed a few times. V usage is TRBV5-8 and J usage is TRBJ2-7; 9 bases line up with TRBD1. The germline gives CDR1 SGHTS, CDR2 YDEGEE. The J segment lost 6 bases and the V segment lost 0 bases, leaving 10 bases of the junction unmatched. This CDR3 spans 16 amino acids. The CDR3 loop reads CASSLAGNRGLSEQYF. In nucleotides, the CDR3 is TGTGCCAGCAGCTTGGCGGGCAACAGGGGGCTGAGCGAGCAGTACTTC.

The chain employs TRBV19 and TRBJ2-3, with 7 positions matching TRBD1. This CDR3 is built from 16 residues. After removal of 5 bases from V and 2 bases from J, the junction contained 10 bases not matched to a gene. The germline CDR1 and CDR2 sequences are LNHDA and SQIVND (reference sequence). The CDR3 loop is CASSWAGGFITDTQYF. In DNA, the CDR3 is TGTGCCAGTAGTTGGGCAGGGGGTTTCATCACAGATACGCAGTATTTT.

CDR3 in DNA: TGTGCCAGCAACCGGGACAGCCCTAATTCACCCCTCCACTTT. Translating it yields CASNRDSPNSPLHF. The rearrangement joins TRBV7-3 to TRBJ1-6; TRBD1 matches 7 bases. V trimming: 7 bases; J trimming: 6 bases; junction bases outside the gene matches: 6. The CDR3 runs 14 residues. Looked up from germline, CDR1 is SGHTA and CDR2 is FQGTGA.

This clone has just a few counts. V and J are TRBV5-1 and TRBJ1-2; no clear D gene. The CDR3 extends over 15 amino acids. Trimming shortened V by 0 bases and J by 0 bases, and 9 bases separated the two germline ends. Germline V gene data show CDR1 as SGHRS and CDR2 as YFSETQ. The CDR3 DNA follows: TGCGCCAGCAGCTTGGACCGCATAGCTAACTATGGCTACACCTTC. Residues: CASSLDRIANYGYTF.

The CDR3 loop reads CASRGQGRNQPQHF. The DNA of the CDR3 is TGTGCCAGCAGAGGACAGGGTAGAAATCAGCCCCAGCATTTT. This rearrangement joins TRBV25-1 to TRBJ1-5, with 8 bases identical to TRBD1. V trimming: 6 bases; J trimming: 4 bases; junction bases outside the gene matches: 5. Per the germline V gene, CDR1 is MGHDK and CDR2 is SYGVNS. This CDR3 contains 14 residues.

V gene TRBV11-2 combines with J gene TRBJ2-2, with TRBD2 identical over 7 bases. V gave up 5 bases and J gave up 3 bases; unmatched junction bases: 3. The CDR3 is 14 residues long. The germline V gene has CDR1 SGHAT and CDR2 FQNNGV. The CDR3 nucleotides are TGTGCCAGCAGCCGCGGGAGTCACACCGGGGAGCTGTTTTTT. Amino acid sequence: CASSRGSHTGELFF. Supplemented by reference TRBV11-2 and TRBJ2-2, the full variable domain reads EAGVAQSPRYKIIEKRQSVAFWCNPISGHATLYWYQQILGQGPKLLIQFQNNGVVDDSQLPKDRFSAERLKGVDSTLKIQPAKLEDSAVYLCASSRGSHTGELFFGEGSRLTVL.

This chain joins TRBV5-1 and TRBJ1-2; 8 bases align to TRBD1. CDR1 SGHRS and CDR2 YFSETQ come from the germline V gene. This CDR3 has 15 residues. V lost 0 bases to trimming and J lost 7 bases; unmatched junction nucleotides: 8. This chain's CDR3 is CASSLAIGQGGGYTF. The CDR3 nucleotides are TGCGCCAGCAGCTTGGCCATAGGACAGGGAGGTGGCTACACCTTC.

This chain links TRBV9 with TRBJ2-5; 7 positions agree with TRBD2. Germline CDR1 SGDLS, CDR2 YYNGEE. This CDR3 spans 16 amino acids. The V segment lost 0 bases and the J segment 10 bases; nucleotides outside the gene matches: 15. The DNA for the CDR3 is TGTGCCAGCAGCGTAGATATTGGGGCCGCCCCGGGGGGCCAGTACTTC. Its translation is CASSVDIGAAPGGQYF.

The CDR3 region is CASSVAAGRNEQFF. CDR3 coding DNA: TGTGCCAGCAGCGTCGCGGCAGGGAGGAATGAGCAGTTCTTC. The rearrangement links TRBV7-3 to TRBJ2-1; D is possibly TRBD2 (6 bases). This CDR3 contains 14 residues. Deletions cut 5 bases from V and 7 bases from J, with 15 bases between. Germline CDR1 reads SGHTA; CDR2 reads FQGTGA.

This clone was seen a single time. V and J are TRBV24-1 and TRBJ2-1; perhaps TRBD2 as D (5 bases). This CDR3 has 15 amino acids. Trimming cost V 6 bases and J 8 bases, with 19 bases left between them. The germline V gene has CDR1 KGHDR and CDR2 SFDVKD. This CDR3 reads CATSKQALGAYEQFF. The CDR3 DNA is TGTGCCACCAGTAAGCAAGCACTAGGTGCGTATGAGCAGTTCTTC.

The chain employs TRBV7-6 and TRBJ2-2; D gene uncertain. The CDR3 runs 18 residues. Germline CDR1 is SGHVS and CDR2 is FNYEAQ. The germline V and J ends were trimmed by 2 bases and 4 bases, with 20 bases remaining between them. The chain's CDR3 is CASSLPANSRTVTGELFF. CDR3 nucleotides: TGTGCCAGCAGCTTACCAGCTAATTCTAGAACGGTCACCGGGGAGCTGTTTTTT.

The chain combines TRBV4-1 with TRBJ1-6, with TRBD1 matching over 7 bases. Trimming removed 1 base from V and 6 bases from J; junction bases left unmatched: 6. This CDR3 comprises 16 residues. Germline V gene lookup returns CDR1 MGHRA and CDR2 YSYEKL. The CDR3 loop is CASSQVEQGINSPLHF. CDR3 nucleotide sequence: TGCGCCAGCAGCCAAGTAGAACAGGGGATTAATTCACCCCTCCACTTT.

CDR3 coding DNA: TGTGCCACCAGCAGAGCTCTCTCTGGAAACACCATATATTTT. Residues: CATSRALSGNTIYF. V gene TRBV15 combines with J gene TRBJ1-3; no firm D call. The V end was cut by 1 base, the J end by 0 bases, with 4 bases between. This CDR3 is 14 amino acids long. From germline, CDR1 is LNHNV and CDR2 YYDKDF (reference sequence).

This clone was observed many times. The chain combines TRBV23-1 with TRBJ1-3, with D possibly being TRBD1 (6 bases). TRBV23-1 is classed as an ORF, of uncertain function. The CDR3 extends over 19 amino acids. V shed 3 bases and J shed 0 bases, with 21 bases lying between them. CDR3 sequence reads: CASSQLPGPGARSGNTIYF. Written as DNA, the CDR3 is TGCGCCAGCAGTCAGCTACCAGGACCAGGGGCCCGCTCTGGAAACACCATATATTTT.

The rearrangement links TRBV28 to TRBJ2-1; 9 bases align to TRBD2. The CDR3 has 16 residues. The ends lost 6 bases at V and 6 bases at J; junction bases unmatched: 12. Germline assignment: CDR1 MDHEN and CDR2 SYDVKM. The CDR3 is CASRGGRALTINEQFF. The CDR3 DNA sequence: TGTGCCAGCAGAGGCGGGAGGGCCCTAACAATCAATGAGCAGTTCTTC. Using reference TRBV28 and TRBJ2-1 for the parts outside the CDR3, the full variable domain is DVKVTQSSRYLVKRTGEKVFLECVQDMDHENMFWYRQDPGLGLRLIYFSYDVKMKEKGDIPEGYSVSREKKERFSLILESASTNQTSMYLCASRGGRALTINEQFFGPGTRLTVL.

This clone was counted once. The CDR3 loop is CASSVPGQNTEAFF. DNA for the CDR3: TGTGCCAGCAGCGTACCGGGACAGAACACTGAAGCTTTCTTT. The chain combines TRBV28 with TRBJ1-1; D perhaps matches TRBD1 (6 bases). This CDR3 is 14 amino acids long. The V end lost 6 bases, the J end lost 1 base, and 12 bases lay between the germline ends. Germline lookup yields CDR1 MDHEN and CDR2 SYDVKM.

This sequence joins TRBV10-2 and TRBJ1-6; 10 bases are shared with TRBD1. The germline CDR1 and CDR2 sequences are WSHSY and SAAADI. The CDR3 is made up of 17 amino acids. The junction had 13 bases not matched to a gene; V was cut back by 6 bases and J by 8 bases. The CDR3 loop reads CASREHRTGTGDSPLHF. In nucleotides, the CDR3 is TGCGCCAGCAGGGAGCACAGAACCGGGACAGGGGATTCACCCCTCCACTTT.